The present entry profiles one T cell receptor (beta chain) with its context. Antigen unknown. Clones were read by immunoSEQ multiplex PCR, and TCRdb kept only the in-frame ones, dropping some. Among fewer than 55,000 clones listed, about 96% were seen once. This specimen comes from a study of T cells in tuberculosis. Regarding the study as a whole: Active tuberculosis alpha repertoires lay closer to GMM-specific TCRs than controls'.

V was pared by 3 bases and J by 4 bases, with 7 bases between. The CDR3 spans 13 residues. The germline V gene encodes CDR1 MNHEY and CDR2 SMNVEV (reference sequence). The material sequenced was PBMCs. This TCR came from a donor aged 10-29 years with latent tuberculosis or without tuberculosis infection. The chain carries TRBV27 and TRBJ1-5; D ambiguous. This chain's CDR3 is CASSLRFNQPQHF. The CDR3 region has the DNA TGTGCCAGCAGTTTGCGGTTTAATCAGCCCCAGCATTTT.